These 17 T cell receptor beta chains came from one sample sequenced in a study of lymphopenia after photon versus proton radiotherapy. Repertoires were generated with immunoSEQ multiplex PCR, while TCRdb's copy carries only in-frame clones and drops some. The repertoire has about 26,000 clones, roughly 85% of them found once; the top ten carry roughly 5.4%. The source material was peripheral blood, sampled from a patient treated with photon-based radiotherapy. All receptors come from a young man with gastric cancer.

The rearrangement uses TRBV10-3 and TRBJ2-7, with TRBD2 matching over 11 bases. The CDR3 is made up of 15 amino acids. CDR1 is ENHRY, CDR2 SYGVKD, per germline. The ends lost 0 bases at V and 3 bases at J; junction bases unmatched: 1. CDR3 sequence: CAISESGTSGYEQYF. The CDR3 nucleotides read TGTGCCATCAGTGAGTCCGGGACTAGCGGCTACGAGCAGTACTTC.

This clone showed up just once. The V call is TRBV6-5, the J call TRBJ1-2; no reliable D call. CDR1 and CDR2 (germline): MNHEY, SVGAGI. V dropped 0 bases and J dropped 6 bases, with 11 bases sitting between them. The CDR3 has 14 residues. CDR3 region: CASSYSEGSHGYTF. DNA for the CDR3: TGTGCCAGCAGTTACTCGGAGGGAAGTCATGGCTACACCTTC.

CDR3 region: CASSPLVGPGYEQYF. The DNA of the CDR3 is TGTGCCAGCAGTCCCCTAGTAGGCCCGGGCTACGAGCAGTACTTC. The chain employs TRBV2 and TRBJ2-7; D is uncertain. Trimming cost V 5 bases and J 3 bases, with 17 bases left between them. Germline CDR1 SNHLY, CDR2 FYNNEI. The length of the CDR3 is 15 residues.

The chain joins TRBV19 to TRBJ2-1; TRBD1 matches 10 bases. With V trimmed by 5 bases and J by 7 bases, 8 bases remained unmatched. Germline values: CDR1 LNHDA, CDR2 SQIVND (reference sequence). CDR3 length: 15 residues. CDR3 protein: CASSREGDRGNEQFF. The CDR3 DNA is TGTGCCAGTAGTCGAGAAGGGGACAGGGGAAATGAGCAGTTCTTC.

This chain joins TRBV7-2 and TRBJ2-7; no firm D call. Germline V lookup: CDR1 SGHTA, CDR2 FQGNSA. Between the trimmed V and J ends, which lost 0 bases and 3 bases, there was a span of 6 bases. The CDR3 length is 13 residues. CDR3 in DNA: TGTGCCAGCAGCTTAGCGAGCAGCTACGAGCAGTACTTC. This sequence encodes CASSLASSYEQYF.

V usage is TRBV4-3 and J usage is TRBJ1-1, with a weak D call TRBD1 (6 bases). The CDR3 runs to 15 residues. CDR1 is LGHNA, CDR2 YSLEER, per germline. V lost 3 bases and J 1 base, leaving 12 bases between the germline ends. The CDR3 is CASSHFEGGNTEAFF. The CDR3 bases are TGCGCCAGCAGCCATTTTGAGGGGGGGAACACTGAAGCTTTCTTT.

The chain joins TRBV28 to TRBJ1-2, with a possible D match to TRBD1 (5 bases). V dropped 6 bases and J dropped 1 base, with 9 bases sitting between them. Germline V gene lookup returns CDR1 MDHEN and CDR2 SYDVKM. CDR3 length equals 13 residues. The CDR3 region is CASRNDSNYGYTF. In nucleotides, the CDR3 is TGTGCCAGCAGAAACGACAGTAACTATGGCTACACCTTC.

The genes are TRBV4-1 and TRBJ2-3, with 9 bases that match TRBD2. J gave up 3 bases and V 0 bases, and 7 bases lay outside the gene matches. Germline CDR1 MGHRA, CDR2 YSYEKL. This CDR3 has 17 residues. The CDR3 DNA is TGCGCCAGCAGCCAAGATCCTTTAGCGGGGGCTACAGATACGCAGTATTTT. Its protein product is CASSQDPLAGATDTQYF.

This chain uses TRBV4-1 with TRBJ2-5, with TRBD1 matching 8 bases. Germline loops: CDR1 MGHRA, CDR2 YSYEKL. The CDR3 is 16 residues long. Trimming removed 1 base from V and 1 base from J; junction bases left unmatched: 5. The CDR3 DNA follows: TGCGCCAGCAGCCAAGTCGGGACAGGACCCCAAGAGACCCAGTACTTC. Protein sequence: CASSQVGTGPQETQYF.

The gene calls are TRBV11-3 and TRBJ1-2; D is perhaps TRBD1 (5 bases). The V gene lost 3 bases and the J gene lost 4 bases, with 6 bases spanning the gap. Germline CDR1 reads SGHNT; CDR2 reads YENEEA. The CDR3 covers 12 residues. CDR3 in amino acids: CASSLGGYGYTF. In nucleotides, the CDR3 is TGTGCCAGCAGCTTGGGGGGCTATGGCTACACCTTC. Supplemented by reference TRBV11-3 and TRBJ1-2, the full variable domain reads EAGVVQSPRYKIIEKKQPVAFWCNPISGHNTLYWYLQNLGQGPELLIRYENEEAVDDSQLPKDRFSAERLKGVDSTLKIQPAELGDSAVYLCASSLGGYGYTFGSGTRLTVV.

As DNA, the CDR3 is TGTGCCAGCAGCTCCCAGGGGGCGCGGGAGACCCAGTACTTC. Its translation is CASSSQGARETQYF. This sequence joins TRBV13 and TRBJ2-5; 8 positions match TRBD1. CDR1 is PRHDT and CDR2 is FYEKMQ in the germline V gene (reference sequence). Germline trimming cut 4 bases from V and 5 bases from J; bases unmatched to any gene: 6. There are 14 residues in the CDR3.

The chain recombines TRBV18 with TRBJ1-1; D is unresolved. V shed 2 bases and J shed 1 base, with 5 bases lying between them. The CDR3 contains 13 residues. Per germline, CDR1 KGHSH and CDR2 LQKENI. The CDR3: CASSPGQNTEAFF. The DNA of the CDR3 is TGTGCCAGCTCACCAGGGCAGAACACTGAAGCTTTCTTT. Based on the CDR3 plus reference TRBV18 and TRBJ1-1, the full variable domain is NAGVMQNPRHLVRRRGQEARLRCSPMKGHSHVYWYRQLPEEGLKFMVYLQKENIIDESGMPKERFSAEFPKEGPSILRIQQVVRGDSAAYFCASSPGQNTEAFFGQGTRLTVV.

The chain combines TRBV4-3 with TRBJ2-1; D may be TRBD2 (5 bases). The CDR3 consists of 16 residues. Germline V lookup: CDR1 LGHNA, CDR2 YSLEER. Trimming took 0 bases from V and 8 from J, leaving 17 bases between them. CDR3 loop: CASSQDTAGLRDEQFF. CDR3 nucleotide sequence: TGCGCCAGCAGCCAAGATACGGCTGGATTGAGGGATGAGCAGTTCTTC.

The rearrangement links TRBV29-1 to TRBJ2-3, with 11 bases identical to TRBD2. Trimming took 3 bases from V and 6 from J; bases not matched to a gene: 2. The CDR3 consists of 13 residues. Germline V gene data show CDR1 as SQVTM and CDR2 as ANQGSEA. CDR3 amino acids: CSVDTSGGDTQYF. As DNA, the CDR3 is TGCAGCGTTGATACTAGCGGGGGTGATACGCAGTATTTT.

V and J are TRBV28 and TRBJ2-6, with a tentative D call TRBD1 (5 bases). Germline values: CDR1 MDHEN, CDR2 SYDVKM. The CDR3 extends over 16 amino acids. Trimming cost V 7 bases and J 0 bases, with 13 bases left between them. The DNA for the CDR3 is TGTGCCAGCATGACAGAAGCTTACTCTGGGGCCAACGTCCTGACTTTC. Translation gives CASMTEAYSGANVLTF.

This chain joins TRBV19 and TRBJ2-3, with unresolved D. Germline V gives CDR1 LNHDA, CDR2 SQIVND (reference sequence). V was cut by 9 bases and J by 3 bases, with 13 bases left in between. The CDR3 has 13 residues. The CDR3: CASHWAGTDTQYF. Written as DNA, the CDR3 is TGTGCCAGCCATTGGGCAGGAACAGATACGCAGTATTTT.

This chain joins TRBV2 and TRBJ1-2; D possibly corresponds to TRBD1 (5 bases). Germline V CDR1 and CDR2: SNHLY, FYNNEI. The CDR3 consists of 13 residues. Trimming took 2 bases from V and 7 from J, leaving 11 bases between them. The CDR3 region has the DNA TGTGCCAGCAGTGAATCGGGGGTGGCTGGCTACACCTTC. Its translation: CASSESGVAGYTF.